These 17 T cell receptor beta chains originate from one sample sequenced in a study of blood T cell repertoires in COVID-19. The protocol was immunoSEQ multiplex PCR, while the TCRdb copy is restricted to in-frame clones and leaves out a portion. Among some 250,000 clones, about 73% were seen once, and the ten largest hold around 3.2%. The sample consisted of peripheral blood. The receptors were sampled from a woman older than 75 with acute or convalescent COVID-19.

V and J are TRBV11-2 and TRBJ2-7; D possibly corresponds to TRBD2 (5 bases). Germline CDR1 SGHAT, CDR2 FQNNGV. The V end was cut by 1 base, the J end by 3 bases, with 13 bases between. CDR3 size: 15 residues. In nucleotides, the CDR3 is TGTGCCAGCAGCTTAGTTCGGGGTAACCGCTACGAGCAGTACTTC. It is translated as CASSLVRGNRYEQYF.

The genes are TRBV5-1 and TRBJ2-3; tentative D call: TRBD2 (5 bases). Germline lookup yields CDR1 SGHRS and CDR2 YFSETQ. The CDR3 is 14 residues long. Trimming removed 0 bases at V and 5 bases at J, with 10 bases between. The CDR3 region has the DNA TGCGCCAGCAGCTTGGGACAAGAGGGAGATACGCAGTATTTT. It encodes CASSLGQEGDTQYF. Together with reference TRBV5-1 and TRBJ2-3, the CDR3 gives the full variable domain: KAGVTQTPRYLIKTRGQQVTLSCSPISGHRSVSWYQQTPGQGLQFLFEYFSETQRNKGNFPGRFSGRQFSNSRSEMNVSTLELGDSALYLCASSLGQEGDTQYFGPGTRLTVL.

The rearrangement joins TRBV5-1 to TRBJ1-2; D possibly corresponds to TRBD1 (6 bases). Between the trimmed V and J ends, which lost 4 bases and 5 bases, there was a span of 12 bases. Germline CDR1 reads SGHRS; CDR2 reads YFSETQ. The length of the CDR3 is 13 residues. CDR3 in amino acids: CASSPGTKYGYTF. CDR3 nucleotides: TGCGCCAGCAGCCCCGGGACAAAATATGGCTACACCTTC. Complete variable domain (other parts from reference TRBV5-1 and TRBJ1-2): KAGVTQTPRYLIKTRGQQVTLSCSPISGHRSVSWYQQTPGQGLQFLFEYFSETQRNKGNFPGRFSGRQFSNSRSEMNVSTLELGDSALYLCASSPGTKYGYTFGSGTRLTVV.

This chain joins TRBV6-5 and TRBJ1-5; the D gene is possibly TRBD1 (6 bases). Germline loops: CDR1 MNHEY, CDR2 SVGAGI. Trimming pared 3 bases from V and 4 bases from J, leaving 7 bases between. The CDR3 covers 13 residues. This chain's CDR3 is CASSYQGNQPQHF. DNA for the CDR3: TGTGCCAGCAGTTATCAGGGGAATCAGCCCCAGCATTTT.

The chain couples TRBV4-3 to TRBJ1-4; D may be TRBD1 (6 bases). The CDR3 contains 15 residues. The V gene's germline CDR1 is LGHNA and CDR2 YSLEER. Trimming left V 4 bases short and J 2 bases short, with 11 bases between. The CDR3 bases are TGCGCCAGCAGCCCCGGGGGGGCGACTAATGAAAAACTGTTTTTT. Translated, it gives CASSPGGATNEKLFF.

This chain joins TRBV27 and TRBJ1-6; 8 nucleotides match TRBD1. The V and J ends lost 2 bases and 10 bases, in that order; junction bases with no gene match: 7. Germline-derived CDR1 and CDR2 are MNHEY and SMNVEV (reference sequence). The CDR3 is made up of 15 amino acids. CDR3 sequence (DNA): TGTGCCAGCAGTTTAGGGGGACAGGCGGGATCACCCCTCCACTTT. Amino acids: CASSLGGQAGSPLHF.

This clone came up many times. The rearrangement links TRBV12-3 or TRBV12-4 to TRBJ1-1; D perhaps matches TRBD1 (5 bases). The CDR3 sequence is 13 residues long. The V gene lost 2 bases and the J gene lost 4 bases, with 8 bases spanning the gap. CDR3 region: CASSLRGVTEAFF. The CDR3 DNA reads as TGTGCCAGCAGTTTAAGGGGTGTCACTGAAGCTTTCTTT.

This chain connects TRBV5-1 to TRBJ1-5; 7 positions agree with TRBD1. With 4 bases clipped from V and 5 bases from J, the junction kept 3 bases outside the gene matches. Germline V gene lookup returns CDR1 SGHRS and CDR2 YFSETQ. The CDR3 runs to 13 residues. CDR3 coding DNA: TGCGCCAGCAGCATTGACAGGGATCAGCCCCAGCATTTT. Protein product: CASSIDRDQPQHF.

In this sample, this clone turned up once. The J gene is TRBJ1-2, the V gene TRBV4-1; possibly TRBD1 for D (6 bases). Germline CDR1 reads MGHRA; CDR2 reads YSYEKL. CDR3 length: 15 residues. The ends were cut back, 3 bases at V and 5 bases at J, with 16 bases in the middle. The CDR3 loop reads CASSQSYRERYGYTF. CDR3 bases: TGCGCCAGCAGCCAGTCGTACAGGGAGCGGTATGGCTACACCTTC.

The rearrangement joins TRBV7-9 to TRBJ2-3; 7 nucleotides line up with TRBD1. This CDR3 has 14 amino acids. Looked up from germline, CDR1 is SEHNR and CDR2 is FQNEAQ (reference sequence). Trimming removed 4 bases from V and 2 bases from J; junction bases left unmatched: 3. CDR3 sequence (DNA): TGTGCCAGCAGCTGGGACAGACACACAGATACGCAGTATTTT. This sequence encodes CASSWDRHTDTQYF.

V is TRBV11-1 and J is TRBJ1-1; TRBD1 agrees at 11 bases. Trimming cost V 3 bases and J 3 bases; bases outside gene matches: 6. The CDR3 spans 16 residues. Germline values: CDR1 SGHAT, CDR2 FQDESV (reference sequence). The chain's CDR3 is CASSLGDRGSYTEAFF. The DNA for the CDR3 is TGTGCCAGCAGCTTGGGGGACAGGGGGAGCTACACTGAAGCTTTCTTT. Drawing the rest from reference TRBV11-1 and TRBJ1-1, the complete variable domain is EAEVAQSPRYKITEKSQAVAFWCDPISGHATLYWYRQILGQGPELLVQFQDESVVDDSQLPKDRFSAERLKGVDSTLKIQPAELGDSAMYLCASSLGDRGSYTEAFFGQGTRLTVV.

This clone was counted a single time. This chain joins TRBV3-1 (or the pseudogene TRBV3-2) and TRBJ2-7, with unresolved D. This CDR3 comprises 15 residues. With 1 base removed from V and 6 bases from J, the gap between germline ends came to 16 bases. In germline, CDR1 is LGHDT, CDR2 YNNKEL (reference sequence). CDR3 nucleotide sequence: TGTGCCAGCAGCCAAGTTGTGACTCAATCGGCCGAGCAGTACTTC. Translating it yields CASSQVVTQSAEQYF.

The rearrangement links TRBV3-1 (or the pseudogene TRBV3-2) to TRBJ2-5; D may be TRBD2 (5 bases). The CDR3 covers 14 residues. V was shortened by 4 bases and J by 4 bases, with 13 bases between the two germline ends. Germline V lookup: CDR1 LGHDT, CDR2 YNNKEL (reference sequence). The CDR3 loop reads CASSPQLVGETQYF. DNA of the CDR3: TGTGCCAGCAGCCCGCAACTAGTGGGAGAGACCCAGTACTTC.

The V call is TRBV28, the J call TRBJ2-7; D is possibly TRBD1 (5 bases). Germline values: CDR1 MDHEN, CDR2 SYDVKM. This CDR3 is 15 amino acids long. V lost 2 bases and J lost 0, with 11 bases in between. CDR3 in DNA: TGTGCCAGCAGTTTAGCTGGGGCCAGCTCCTACGAGCAGTACTTC. Amino acid sequence: CASSLAGASSYEQYF.

A single count supports this clone. The chain combines TRBV3-1 (or the pseudogene TRBV3-2) with TRBJ1-5; D is ambiguous. The germline V gene encodes CDR1 LGHDT and CDR2 YNNKEL (reference sequence). There are 12 residues in the CDR3. Trimming took 0 bases from V and 7 from J, leaving 4 bases between them. In nucleotides, the CDR3 is TGTGCCAGCAGCCAAGACGGGCAGCCCCAGCATTTT. This translates into CASSQDGQPQHF.

The V call is TRBV12-5, the J call TRBJ1-6; the D is unclear. The length of the CDR3 is 12 residues. Germline CDR1 LGHNT, CDR2 FRNRAP. V lost 6 bases and J 4 bases, leaving 4 bases between the germline ends. The CDR3 sequence: CASGLYNSPLHF. CDR3 DNA: TGTGCTAGTGGCCTTTATAATTCACCCCTCCACTTT.

This chain uses TRBV13 with TRBJ1-2; TRBD1 might be the D (5 bases). V lost 3 bases and J 6 bases, leaving 11 bases between the germline ends. This CDR3 comprises 13 residues. Germline V CDR1 and CDR2: PRHDT, FYEKMQ (reference sequence). In nucleotides, the CDR3 is TGTGCCAGCAGCTTGGGGGGAGGGGATGGCTACACCTTC. It specifies CASSLGGGDGYTF.